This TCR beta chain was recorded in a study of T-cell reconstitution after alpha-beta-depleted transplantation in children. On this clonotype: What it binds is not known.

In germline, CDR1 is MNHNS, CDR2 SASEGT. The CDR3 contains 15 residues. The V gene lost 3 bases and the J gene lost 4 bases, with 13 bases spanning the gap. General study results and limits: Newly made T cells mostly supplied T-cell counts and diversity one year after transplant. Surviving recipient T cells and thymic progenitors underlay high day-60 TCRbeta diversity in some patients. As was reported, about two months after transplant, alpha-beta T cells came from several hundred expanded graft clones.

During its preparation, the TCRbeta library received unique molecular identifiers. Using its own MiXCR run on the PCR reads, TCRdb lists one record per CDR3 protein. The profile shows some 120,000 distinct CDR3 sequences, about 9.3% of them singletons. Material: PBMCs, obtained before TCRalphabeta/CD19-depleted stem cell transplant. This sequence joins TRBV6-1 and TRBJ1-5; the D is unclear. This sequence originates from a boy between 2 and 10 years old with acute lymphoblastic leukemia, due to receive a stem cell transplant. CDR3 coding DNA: TGTGCCAGCAGTGACCGGACGGGATGGAATCAGCCCCAGCATTTT. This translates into CASSDRTGWNQPQHF.